Only a few counts were recorded for the clone carrying this TCR beta chain. Its antigen is unidentified. The entry originates in a study of T cell repertoires in cytomegalovirus infection. Study observations and caveats: The study identified carriers of CMV plus the relevant HLA from cumulative public TCR beta family frequency.

CDR3 length: 14 amino acids. After removal of 6 bases from V and 8 bases from J, the junction contained 4 bases not matched to a gene. TCRdb re-derived calls from the reads in MiXCR, one entry per CDR3 protein. The profile shows fewer than 650,000 distinct CDR3 sequences, under 45% of them singletons. The chain links TRBV12-3 or TRBV12-4 to TRBJ1-6; 10 bases match TRBD1. The origin of this receptor is a human donor in good health (CMV status not recorded). Some clones in this sample may be carry-over from other donors' samples. The material was cultured PBMCs, obtained from culture after CMV antigen stimulation. The CDR3 sequence: CASRSTGGDSPLHF. The CDR3 bases are TGTGCCAGCAGATCGACAGGGGGCGATTCACCCCTCCACTTT.